Below, 7 T cell receptor beta chains from the same sample are listed, as sequenced in a study of blood T cell repertoires in COVID-19. Sequenced by immunoSEQ multiplex PCR; TCRdb stores in-frame clones only, minus some. The sample lists about 22,000 clones, around 80% occurring once. Sequenced: peripheral blood. All receptors derive from a man older than 75 with active or convalescent COVID-19.

This rearrangement joins TRBV9 to TRBJ2-3; 9 nucleotides line up with TRBD1. CDR1 SGDLS and CDR2 YYNGEE come from the germline V gene. V lost 4 bases, J lost 4 bases, and 7 bases stayed unmatched. The CDR3 extends over 15 amino acids. The CDR3: CASSRTGVQADTQYF. The DNA of the CDR3 is TGTGCCAGCAGCAGGACAGGGGTTCAAGCAGATACGCAGTATTTT.

The chain links TRBV4-1 to TRBJ2-7, with D uncertain. Germline CDR1 reads MGHRA; CDR2 reads YSYEKL. This CDR3 has 15 residues. With 0 bases removed from V and 2 bases from J, the gap between germline ends came to 11 bases. CDR3 loop: CASSQELNRPYEQYF. Written as DNA, the CDR3 is TGCGCCAGCAGCCAAGAATTAAACAGACCCTACGAGCAGTACTTC.

The rearrangement joins TRBV19 to TRBJ1-5; no firm D call. The V end lost 5 bases, the J end lost 1 base, and 9 bases lay between the germline ends. Germline CDR1 LNHDA, CDR2 SQIVND (reference sequence). CDR3 length equals 14 residues. CDR3 nucleotides: TGTGCCAGTAGTGTGAGGGAAAGCAATCAGCCCCAGCATTTT. Its protein is CASSVRESNQPQHF.

This chain uses TRBV18 with TRBJ1-1; D gene uncertain. V gave up 5 bases and J gave up 6 bases, with 19 bases separating them. This CDR3 contains 15 residues. Germline V gives CDR1 KGHSH, CDR2 LQKENI. The CDR3 coding sequence is TGTGCCAGCTCATCTACGAGTAGAGGTGACTCTGAAGCTTTCTTT. Translated: CASSSTSRGDSEAFF.

Only one count was recorded for this clone. The rearrangement links TRBV9 to TRBJ2-1, with 8 positions matching TRBD2. V lost 2 bases to trimming and J lost 8 bases; unmatched junction nucleotides: 9. The V gene's germline CDR1 is SGDLS and CDR2 YYNGEE. The CDR3 is made up of 15 amino acids. Here the CDR3 reads CASSVGLASTHEQFF. Here the CDR3 DNA reads TGTGCCAGCAGCGTCGGACTAGCAAGTACCCATGAGCAGTTCTTC. Full variable domain (remainder filled in from reference TRBV9 and TRBJ2-1): DSGVTQTPKHLITATGQRVTLRCSPRSGDLSVYWYQQSLDQGLQFLIQYYNGEERAKGNILERFSAQQFPDLHSELNLSSLELGDSALYFCASSVGLASTHEQFFGPGTRLTVL.

With respect to this clone: The junction departs from germline at one end; a sequencing error may be responsible. The chain couples TRBV7-2 to TRBJ1-4, with 8 bases aligning to TRBD1. From germline, CDR1 is SGHTA and CDR2 FQGNSA. The CDR3 contains 15 residues. The CDR3 protein is CASTLRRTGYEKLFF. In DNA, the CDR3 is TGTGCCAGCACCTTAAGACGGACAGGGTACGAAAAACTGTTTTTT. Complete variable domain (other parts from reference TRBV7-2 and TRBJ1-4): GAGVSQSPSNKVTEKGKDVELRCDPISGHTALYWYRQSLGQGLEFLIYFQGNSAPDKSGLPSDRFSAERTGGSVSTLTIQRTQQEDSAVYLCASTLRRTGYEKLFFGSGTQLSVL.

The genes are TRBV7-2 and TRBJ2-1; 9 positions match TRBD1. Germline V gives CDR1 SGHTA, CDR2 FQGNSA. CDR3 length: 15 residues. Trimming cost V 8 bases and J 4 bases; bases outside gene matches: 9. The CDR3 loop reads CASLFGTGSYNEQFF. DNA for the CDR3: TGTGCCAGCCTATTTGGGACAGGGTCGTACAATGAGCAGTTCTTC.